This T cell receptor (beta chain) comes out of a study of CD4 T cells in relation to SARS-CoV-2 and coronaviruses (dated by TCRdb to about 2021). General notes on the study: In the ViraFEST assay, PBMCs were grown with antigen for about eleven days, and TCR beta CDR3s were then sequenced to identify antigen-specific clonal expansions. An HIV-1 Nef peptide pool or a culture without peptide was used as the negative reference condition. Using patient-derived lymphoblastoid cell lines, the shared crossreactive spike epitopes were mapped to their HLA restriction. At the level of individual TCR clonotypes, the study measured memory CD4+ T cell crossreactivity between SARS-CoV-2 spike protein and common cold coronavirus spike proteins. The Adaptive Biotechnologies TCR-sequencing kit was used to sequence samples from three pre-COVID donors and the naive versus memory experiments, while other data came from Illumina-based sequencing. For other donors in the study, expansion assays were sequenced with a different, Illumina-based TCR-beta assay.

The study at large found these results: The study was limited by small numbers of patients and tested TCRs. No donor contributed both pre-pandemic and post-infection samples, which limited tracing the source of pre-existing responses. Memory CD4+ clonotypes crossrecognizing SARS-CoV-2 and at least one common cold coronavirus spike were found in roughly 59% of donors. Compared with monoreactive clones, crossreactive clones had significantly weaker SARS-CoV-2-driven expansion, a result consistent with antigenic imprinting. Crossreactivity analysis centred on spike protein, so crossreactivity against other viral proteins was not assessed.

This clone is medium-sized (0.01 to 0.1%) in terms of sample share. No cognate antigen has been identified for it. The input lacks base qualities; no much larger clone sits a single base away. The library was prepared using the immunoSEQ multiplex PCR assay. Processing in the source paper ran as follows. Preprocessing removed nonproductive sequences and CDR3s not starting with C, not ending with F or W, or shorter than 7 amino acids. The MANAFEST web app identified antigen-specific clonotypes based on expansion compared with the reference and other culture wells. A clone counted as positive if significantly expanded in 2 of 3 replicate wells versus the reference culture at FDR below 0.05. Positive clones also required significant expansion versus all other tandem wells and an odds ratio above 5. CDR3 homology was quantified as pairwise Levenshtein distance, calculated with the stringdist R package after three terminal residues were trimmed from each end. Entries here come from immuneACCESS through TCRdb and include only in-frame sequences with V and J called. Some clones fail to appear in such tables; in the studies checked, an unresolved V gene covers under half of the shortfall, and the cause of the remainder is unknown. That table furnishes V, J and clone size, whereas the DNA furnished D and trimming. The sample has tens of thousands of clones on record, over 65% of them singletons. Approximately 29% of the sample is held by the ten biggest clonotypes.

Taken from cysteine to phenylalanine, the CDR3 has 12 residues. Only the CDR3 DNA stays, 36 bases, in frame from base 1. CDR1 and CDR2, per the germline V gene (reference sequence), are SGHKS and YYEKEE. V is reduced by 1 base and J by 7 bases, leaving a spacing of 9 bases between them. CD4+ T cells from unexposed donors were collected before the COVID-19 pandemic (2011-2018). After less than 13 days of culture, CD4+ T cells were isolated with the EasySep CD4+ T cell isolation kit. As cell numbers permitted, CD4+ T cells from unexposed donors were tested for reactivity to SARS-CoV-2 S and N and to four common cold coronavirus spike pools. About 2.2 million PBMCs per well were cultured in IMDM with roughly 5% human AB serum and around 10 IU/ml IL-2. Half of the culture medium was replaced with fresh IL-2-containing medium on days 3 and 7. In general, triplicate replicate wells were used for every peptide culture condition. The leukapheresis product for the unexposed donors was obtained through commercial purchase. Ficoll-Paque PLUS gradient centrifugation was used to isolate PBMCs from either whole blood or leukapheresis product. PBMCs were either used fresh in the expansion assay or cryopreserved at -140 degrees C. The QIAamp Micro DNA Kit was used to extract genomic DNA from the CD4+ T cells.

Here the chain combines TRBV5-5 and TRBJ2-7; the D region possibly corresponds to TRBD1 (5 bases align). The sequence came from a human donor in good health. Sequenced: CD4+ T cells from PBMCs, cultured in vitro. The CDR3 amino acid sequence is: CASSLTDMEQYF. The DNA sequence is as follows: TGTGCCAGCAGCTTGACGGACATGGAGCAGTACTTC. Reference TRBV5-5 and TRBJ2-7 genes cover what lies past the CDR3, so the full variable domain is DAGVTQSPTHLIKTRGQQVTLRCSPISGHKSVSWYQQVLGQGPQFIFQYYEKEERGRGNFPDRFSARQFPNYSSELNVNALLLGDSALYLCASSLTDMEQYFGPGTRLTVT.